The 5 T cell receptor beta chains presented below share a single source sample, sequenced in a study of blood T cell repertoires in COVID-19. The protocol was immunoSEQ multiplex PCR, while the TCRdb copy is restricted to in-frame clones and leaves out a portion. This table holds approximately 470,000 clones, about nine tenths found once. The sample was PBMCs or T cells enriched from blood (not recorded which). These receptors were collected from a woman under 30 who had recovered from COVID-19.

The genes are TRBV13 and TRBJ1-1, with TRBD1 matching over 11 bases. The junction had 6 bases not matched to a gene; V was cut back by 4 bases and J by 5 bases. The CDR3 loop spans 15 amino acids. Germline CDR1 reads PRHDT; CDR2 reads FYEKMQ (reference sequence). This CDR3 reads CASSSGTGGITEAFF. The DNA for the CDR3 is TGTGCCAGCAGCTCGGGGACAGGGGGGATTACTGAAGCTTTCTTT.

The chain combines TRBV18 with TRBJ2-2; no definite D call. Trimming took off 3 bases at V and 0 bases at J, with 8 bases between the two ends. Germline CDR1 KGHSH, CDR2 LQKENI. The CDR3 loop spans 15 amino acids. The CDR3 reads CASSPGPPNTGELFF. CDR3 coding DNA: TGTGCCAGCTCACCGGGCCCACCGAACACCGGGGAGCTGTTTTTT.

CDR3 nucleotides: TGCGCCAGTAGCCAGACAGGGGGGCCCAATGAGCAGTTCTTC. Amino acid sequence: CASSQTGGPNEQFF. The chain carries TRBV10-2 and TRBJ2-1; 9 bases fit TRBD1. The V gene's germline CDR1 is WSHSY and CDR2 SAAADI. Trimming at V came to 9 bases and at J to 6 bases, leaving 9 bases not matched to a gene. The CDR3 is 14 residues long.

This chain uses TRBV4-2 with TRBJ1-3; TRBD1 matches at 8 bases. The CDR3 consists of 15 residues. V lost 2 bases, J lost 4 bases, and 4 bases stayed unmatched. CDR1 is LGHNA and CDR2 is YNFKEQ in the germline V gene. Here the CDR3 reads CASSQTGGGGNTIYF. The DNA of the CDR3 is TGTGCCAGCAGCCAAACAGGGGGTGGAGGAAACACCATATATTTT.

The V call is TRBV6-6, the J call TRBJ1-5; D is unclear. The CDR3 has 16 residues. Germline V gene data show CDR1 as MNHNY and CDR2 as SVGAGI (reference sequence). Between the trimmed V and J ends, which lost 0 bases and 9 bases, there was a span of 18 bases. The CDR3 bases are TGTGCCAGCAGTTACTCGGTAGGGCCCGGAGGAGGGCCCCAGCATTTT. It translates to CASSYSVGPGGGPQHF.